The clone carrying this T cell receptor (beta chain) was observed a handful of times. Antigen specificity is unknown. This specimen comes from a study of naive and memory T cell subsets. Germline V gives CDR1 DFQATT, CDR2 SNEGSKA (reference sequence). The CDR3 consists of 17 residues. J lost 2 bases, V lost 7 bases, and 14 bases had no gene match. Both TRBC1 and TRBC2 were covered by a beta constant-region primer of two equimolar oligonucleotides. The cDNA 3' end received a ligated single-stranded oligonucleotide carrying the SP2 primer and a 12-nucleotide UMI. MiXCR, run by TCRdb on the UMI-ligation and nested PCR reads, gives a single entry per CDR3 protein. This sample has 120,000 to 150,000 distinct CDR3 sequences; 17% occur once, and the top ten carry about 0.14%. Study results and limitations: Over 85% of naive TCR sequences appeared only once, unlike memory subsets. From naive to CM, EM and EMRA, diversity decreased and Gini increased.

Cells stained for CD3, CD4, CD8, CD45RA, CD27 and viability were sorted into four CD45RA/CD27 subsets. Sequences were obtained from naive CD4+ T cells from blood. The chain joins TRBV20-1 to TRBJ2-7, with 13 positions matching TRBD2. The clonotype originates from a human donor in good health. CDR3 loop: CSVGLAGERGLAYEQYF. The CDR3 DNA reads as TGCAGTGTTGGACTAGCGGGAGAGCGCGGCCTGGCCTACGAGCAGTACTTC.